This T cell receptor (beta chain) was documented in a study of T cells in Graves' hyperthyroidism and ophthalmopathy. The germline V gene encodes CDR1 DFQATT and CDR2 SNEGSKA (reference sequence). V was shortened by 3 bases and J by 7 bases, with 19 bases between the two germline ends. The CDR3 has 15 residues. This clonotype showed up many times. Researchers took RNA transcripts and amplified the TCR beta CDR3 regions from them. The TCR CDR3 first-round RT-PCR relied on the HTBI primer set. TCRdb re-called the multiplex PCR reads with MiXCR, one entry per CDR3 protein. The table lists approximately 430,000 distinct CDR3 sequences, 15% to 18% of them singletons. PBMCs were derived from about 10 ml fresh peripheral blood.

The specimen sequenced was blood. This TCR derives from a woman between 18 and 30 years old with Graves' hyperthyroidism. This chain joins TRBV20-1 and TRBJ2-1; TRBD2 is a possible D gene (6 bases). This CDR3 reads CSARGGQDRRNEQFF. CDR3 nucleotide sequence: TGCAGTGCTAGGGGGGGTCAAGACAGACGAAATGAGCAGTTCTTC.